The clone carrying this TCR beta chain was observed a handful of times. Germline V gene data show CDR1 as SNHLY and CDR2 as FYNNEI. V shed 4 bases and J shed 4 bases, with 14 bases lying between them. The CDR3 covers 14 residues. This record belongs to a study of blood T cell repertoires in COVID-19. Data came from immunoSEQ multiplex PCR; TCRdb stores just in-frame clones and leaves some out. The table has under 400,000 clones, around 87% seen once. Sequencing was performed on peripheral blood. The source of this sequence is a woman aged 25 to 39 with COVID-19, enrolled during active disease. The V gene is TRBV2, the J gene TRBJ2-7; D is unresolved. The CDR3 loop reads CASSGRQAKYEQYF. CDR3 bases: TGTGCCAGCAGTGGCCGTCAGGCAAAATACGAGCAGTACTTC.